This is a list of T cell receptor beta chains from one sample in a study of shared T cell receptors in the human thymus. Clones were sequenced by immunoSEQ multiplex PCR, and TCRdb holds only the in-frame ones, with some missing. This sample has more than 550,000 clones, with more than 75% found just once. The same data also went into a second study, on human thymus T cells.

The sequenced material came from thymocytes. These receptors were taken from a boy under three years old with a congenital heart defect. Both conserved end residues are part of each CDR3. The D gene is left open where the match is weak. The size field is filled for only some rows; it gives once, few, many or a size class.

v_call: TRBV11-2; d_call: TRBD1; clone_size: .; j_call: TRBJ2-1; cdr3_aa: CASSPVAGGFLDEQFF; cdr3_nt: TGTGCCAGCAGCCCGGTGGCAGGGGGCTTTCTGGATGAGCAGTTCTTC
v_call: TRBV5-4; d_call: TRBD2; clone_size: .; j_call: TRBJ2-1; cdr3_aa: CASSLNEGGRAPNEQFF; cdr3_nt: TGTGCCAGCAGCTTGAATGAGGGCGGGAGGGCCCCCAATGAGCAGTTCTTC
v_call: TRBV7-6; d_call: TRBD1; clone_size: .; j_call: TRBJ1-2; cdr3_aa: CASSFWGQVGYTF; cdr3_nt: TGTGCCAGCAGCTTCTGGGGACAGGTGGGCTACACCTTC
v_call: TRBV4-1; d_call: TRBD2; clone_size: .; j_call: TRBJ2-2; cdr3_aa: CASSHPGLATNTGELFF; cdr3_nt: TGCGCCAGCAGCCACCCGGGACTAGCAACTAACACCGGGGAGCTGTTTTTT
v_call: TRBV28; d_call: .; clone_size: .; j_call: TRBJ2-7; cdr3_aa: CASSHYPREQYF; cdr3_nt: TGTGCCAGCAGCCACTACCCCCGCGAGCAGTACTTC
v_call: TRBV27; d_call: .; clone_size: .; j_call: TRBJ1-4; cdr3_aa: CASSFSGRLTTNEKLFF; cdr3_nt: TGTGCCAGCAGTTTCTCGGGAAGGCTTACAACTAATGAAAAACTGTTTTTT
v_call: TRBV28; d_call: .; clone_size: .; j_call: TRBJ2-1; cdr3_aa: CASSQYRDFGNEQFF; cdr3_nt: TGTGCCAGCAGCCAATACAGGGATTTCGGCAATGAGCAGTTCTTC
v_call: TRBV5-4; d_call: .; clone_size: .; j_call: TRBJ2-1; cdr3_aa: CASTCGSSIPGPPEDEQFF; cdr3_nt: TGTGCCAGCACCTGTGGTTCGAGCATCCCGGGTCCCCCCGAGGATGAGCAGTTCTTC
v_call: TRBV5-1; d_call: .; clone_size: .; j_call: TRBJ2-3; cdr3_aa: CASSLPGKGTDTQYF; cdr3_nt: TGCGCCAGCAGCTTGCCAGGGAAGGGGACAGATACGCAGTATTTT
v_call: TRBV30; d_call: .; clone_size: .; j_call: TRBJ2-1; cdr3_aa: CAWSGGHPGGDEQFF; cdr3_nt: TGTGCCTGGAGTGGTGGTCATCCCGGGGGAGATGAGCAGTTCTTC
v_call: TRBV1; d_call: .; clone_size: .; j_call: TRBJ2-3; cdr3_aa: CTSSPLGLELQYF; cdr3_nt: TGCACCAGCAGCCCTCTGGGACTAGAACTACAGTATTTT
v_call: TRBV4-1; d_call: .; clone_size: .; j_call: TRBJ2-7; cdr3_aa: CASSQGQMQYF; cdr3_nt: TGCGCCAGCAGCCAAGGACAGATGCAGTACTTC
v_call: TRBV6-5; d_call: TRBD2; clone_size: once; j_call: TRBJ2-7; cdr3_aa: CASSYGSGGHEQYF; cdr3_nt: TGTGCCAGCAGTTACGGTTCGGGAGGTCACGAGCAGTACTTC
v_call: TRBV6-5; d_call: .; clone_size: .; j_call: TRBJ2-7; cdr3_aa: CASSSGFGLSYEQYF; cdr3_nt: TGTGCCAGCAGTTCAGGATTTGGGCTCTCCTACGAGCAGTACTTC
v_call: TRBV5-6; d_call: TRBD1; clone_size: .; j_call: TRBJ2-5; cdr3_aa: CASSLAGTDQETQYF; cdr3_nt: TGTGCCAGCAGCTTGGCCGGGACAGACCAAGAGACCCAGTACTTC
v_call: TRBV14; d_call: TRBD2; clone_size: .; j_call: TRBJ2-1; cdr3_aa: CASSQRPLASGRVHNEQFF; cdr3_nt: TGTGCCAGCAGCCAACGGCCCCTAGCAAGCGGGAGAGTCCACAATGAGCAGTTCTTC
v_call: TRBV7-3; d_call: .; clone_size: .; j_call: TRBJ2-1; cdr3_aa: CASSLKVGGEEGFDEQFF; cdr3_nt: TGTGCCAGCAGCTTAAAAGTTGGCGGGGAGGAGGGGTTCGATGAGCAGTTCTTC
v_call: TRBV9; d_call: .; clone_size: .; j_call: TRBJ1-6; cdr3_aa: CASSSLPGGTYNSPLHF; cdr3_nt: TGTGCCAGCAGCTCGTTGCCCGGGGGGACCTATAATTCACCCCTCCACTTT
v_call: TRBV25-1; d_call: .; clone_size: few; j_call: TRBJ1-6; cdr3_aa: CASSDDRWGVDIPPLHF; cdr3_nt: TGTGCCAGCAGTGACGATCGTTGGGGCGTCGACATCCCCCCCCTCCACTTT
v_call: TRBV7-9; d_call: TRBD1; clone_size: .; j_call: TRBJ2-1; cdr3_aa: CASSPVAGTAPYNEQFF; cdr3_nt: TGTGCCAGCAGCCCAGTCGCCGGGACAGCTCCTTACAATGAGCAGTTCTTC
v_call: TRBV4-3; d_call: TRBD2; clone_size: .; j_call: TRBJ2-1; cdr3_aa: CASSQDKRLAGGGEQFF; cdr3_nt: TGCGCCAGCAGCCAAGATAAACGCCTAGCGGGGGGAGGTGAGCAGTTCTTC
v_call: TRBV20-1; d_call: TRBD1; clone_size: .; j_call: TRBJ1-4; cdr3_aa: CSARGQGLLFF; cdr3_nt: TGCAGTGCTAGGGGACAGGGGTTGTTGTTTTTT
v_call: TRBV10-1; d_call: TRBD1; clone_size: .; j_call: TRBJ2-7; cdr3_aa: CASSEGDRADEQYF; cdr3_nt: TGCGCCAGCAGTGAGGGGGACAGGGCCGACGAGCAGTACTTC
v_call: TRBV5-4; d_call: .; clone_size: .; j_call: TRBJ1-4; cdr3_aa: CASSLSTGRYEDEKLFF; cdr3_nt: TGTGCCAGCAGCTTGAGCACAGGGCGGTATGAGGATGAAAAACTGTTTTTT
v_call: TRBV28; d_call: TRBD2; clone_size: .; j_call: TRBJ2-5; cdr3_aa: CASSLVAGGSQETQYF; cdr3_nt: TGTGCCAGCAGTTTGGTGGCGGGGGGATCGCAAGAGACCCAGTACTTC
v_call: TRBV4-1; d_call: TRBD1; clone_size: .; j_call: TRBJ1-5; cdr3_aa: CASSQGDWDRVSQPQHF; cdr3_nt: TGCGCCAGCAGCCAAGGGGATTGGGACAGGGTATCTCAGCCCCAGCATTTT
v_call: TRBV30; d_call: TRBD1; clone_size: .; j_call: TRBJ1-4; cdr3_aa: CAWRTGANEKLFF; cdr3_nt: TGTGCCTGGAGGACAGGGGCAAATGAAAAACTGTTTTTT
v_call: TRBV2; d_call: TRBD1; clone_size: .; j_call: TRBJ2-7; cdr3_aa: CASSGTGQGTYEQYF; cdr3_nt: TGTGCCAGCAGTGGGACGGGACAGGGGACCTACGAGCAGTACTTC
v_call: TRBV5-4; d_call: .; clone_size: .; j_call: TRBJ1-1; cdr3_aa: CASSPRAGNTEAFF; cdr3_nt: TGTGCCAGCAGCCCAAGGGCGGGTAACACTGAAGCTTTCTTT
v_call: TRBV7-2; d_call: TRBD1; clone_size: .; j_call: TRBJ1-2; cdr3_aa: CASSPEQGARGYTF; cdr3_nt: TGTGCCAGCAGCCCAGAACAGGGGGCGAGGGGCTACACCTTC
v_call: TRBV25-1; d_call: TRBD1; clone_size: once; j_call: TRBJ1-3; cdr3_aa: CASRPRWDRGPGNTIYF; cdr3_nt: TGTGCCAGCAGACCAAGGTGGGACAGGGGGCCTGGAAACACCATATATTTT
v_call: TRBV25-1; d_call: .; clone_size: .; j_call: TRBJ2-3; cdr3_aa: CASSEFGQDTQYF; cdr3_nt: TGTGCCAGCAGTGAATTTGGGCAAGATACGCAGTATTTT
v_call: TRBV4-1; d_call: TRBD2; clone_size: .; j_call: TRBJ2-1; cdr3_aa: CASSSGLAGLNEQFF; cdr3_nt: TGCGCCAGCAGCTCAGGACTAGCGGGGCTCAATGAGCAGTTCTTC
v_call: TRBV7-2; d_call: TRBD2; clone_size: .; j_call: TRBJ2-7; cdr3_aa: CASSFFIGTSFYEQYF; cdr3_nt: TGTGCCAGCAGCTTCTTCATTGGGACTAGCTTTTACGAGCAGTACTTC
v_call: TRBV29-1; d_call: .; clone_size: .; j_call: TRBJ2-1; cdr3_aa: CSVGRDKKFSYNEQFF; cdr3_nt: TGCAGCGTTGGCCGGGACAAGAAGTTCTCCTACAATGAGCAGTTCTTC
v_call: TRBV15; d_call: TRBD1; clone_size: .; j_call: TRBJ1-1; cdr3_aa: CATSGTGQGLWNTEAFF; cdr3_nt: TGTGCCACCAGCGGAACTGGACAGGGACTATGGAACACTGAAGCTTTCTTT
v_call: TRBV5-8; d_call: .; clone_size: once; j_call: TRBJ2-7; cdr3_aa: CASSPVKKF; cdr3_nt: TGTGCCAGCAGCCCCGTTAAAAAATTC
v_call: TRBV2; d_call: .; clone_size: .; j_call: TRBJ2-2; cdr3_aa: CASSVRYTGELFF; cdr3_nt: TGTGCCAGCAGTGTGAGGTACACCGGGGAGCTGTTTTTT
v_call: TRBV28; d_call: TRBD1; clone_size: .; j_call: TRBJ1-5; cdr3_aa: CASSFIGTADQPQHF; cdr3_nt: TGTGCCAGCAGTTTTATAGGGACAGCCGATCAGCCCCAGCATTTT
v_call: TRBV7-8; d_call: TRBD2; clone_size: .; j_call: TRBJ2-1; cdr3_aa: CASSLVNGRAYNEQFF; cdr3_nt: TGTGCCAGCAGCTTAGTGAACGGGAGGGCCTACAATGAGCAGTTCTTC
v_call: TRBV5-8; d_call: TRBD1; clone_size: .; j_call: TRBJ1-6; cdr3_aa: CASSIGQELSSPLHF; cdr3_nt: TGTGCCAGCAGCATCGGACAGGAACTTAGTTCACCCCTCCACTTT
v_call: TRBV5-1; d_call: .; clone_size: few; j_call: TRBJ2-2; cdr3_aa: CASRGLPGELFF; cdr3_nt: TGCGCCAGCAGAGGACTCCCGGGGGAGCTGTTTTTT
v_call: TRBV4-3; d_call: TRBD2; clone_size: .; j_call: TRBJ2-3; cdr3_aa: CASSQVPGLAGLSTDTQYF; cdr3_nt: TGCGCCAGCAGCCAAGTACCGGGACTAGCGGGTCTAAGCACAGATACGCAGTATTTT
v_call: TRBV6-5; d_call: TRBD1; clone_size: once; j_call: TRBJ2-5; cdr3_aa: CASSSTGGGETQYF; cdr3_nt: TGTGCCAGCAGCTCTACAGGGGGCGGTGAGACCCAGTACTTC
v_call: TRBV10-3; d_call: TRBD1; clone_size: .; j_call: TRBJ1-3; cdr3_aa: CAILRDSPQTSGNTIYF; cdr3_nt: TGTGCCATCCTCAGGGACAGTCCTCAAACCTCTGGAAACACCATATATTTT
v_call: TRBV19; d_call: TRBD1; clone_size: .; j_call: TRBJ1-6; cdr3_aa: CASSDLDRKNSPLHF; cdr3_nt: TGTGCCAGTAGTGACCTGGACAGGAAAAATTCACCCCTCCACTTT
v_call: TRBV20-1; d_call: TRBD1; clone_size: .; j_call: TRBJ1-1; cdr3_aa: CSATGEEAFF; cdr3_nt: TGCAGTGCCACAGGGGAGGAAGCTTTCTTT
v_call: TRBV10-1; d_call: TRBD2; clone_size: .; j_call: TRBJ2-5; cdr3_aa: CASSEGLAGVETQYF; cdr3_nt: TGCGCCAGCAGTGAGGGACTAGCGGGAGTAGAGACCCAGTACTTC
v_call: TRBV6-5; d_call: TRBD1; clone_size: few; j_call: TRBJ1-2; cdr3_aa: CASSPGQPFYGYTF; cdr3_nt: TGTGCCAGCAGCCCGGGACAGCCGTTCTATGGCTACACCTTC
v_call: TRBV28; d_call: TRBD1; clone_size: .; j_call: TRBJ2-5; cdr3_aa: CASSSPRDREAQYF; cdr3_nt: TGTGCCAGCAGTTCCCCCAGGGACAGGGAGGCCCAGTACTTC
v_call: TRBV7-7; d_call: TRBD2; clone_size: .; j_call: TRBJ2-5; cdr3_aa: CASSAGTSGWAQETQYF; cdr3_nt: TGTGCCAGCAGCGCAGGGACTAGCGGATGGGCCCAAGAGACCCAGTACTTC
v_call: TRBV21-1; d_call: .; clone_size: .; j_call: TRBJ2-7; cdr3_aa: CASSKVGPGLPGSYEQYF; cdr3_nt: TGTGCCAGCAGCAAAGTCGGCCCGGGACTCCCTGGCTCCTACGAGCAGTACTTC
v_call: TRBV5-6; d_call: .; clone_size: .; j_call: TRBJ1-1; cdr3_aa: CASSSDRTSRRNTEAFF; cdr3_nt: TGTGCCAGCAGCTCTGACAGGACCTCAAGGCGGAACACTGAAGCTTTCTTT
v_call: TRBV19; d_call: .; clone_size: .; j_call: TRBJ2-7; cdr3_aa: CASSIRTGEVYEQYF; cdr3_nt: TGTGCCAGTAGTATTAGAACAGGGGAGGTATACGAGCAGTACTTC
v_call: TRBV7-6; d_call: .; clone_size: .; j_call: TRBJ2-1; cdr3_aa: CASSFAPGDNEQFF; cdr3_nt: TGTGCCAGCAGCTTCGCACCGGGGGACAATGAGCAGTTCTTC
v_call: TRBV20-1; d_call: .; clone_size: .; j_call: TRBJ2-3; cdr3_aa: CSASPTDTQYF; cdr3_nt: TGCAGTGCTAGCCCAACAGATACGCAGTATTTT
v_call: TRBV6-5; d_call: TRBD1; clone_size: few; j_call: TRBJ1-2; cdr3_aa: CASNRIGTGPYGYPF; cdr3_nt: TGTGCCAGCAATAGGATCGGGACAGGGCCGTATGGCTACCCCTTC